This T cell receptor beta chain stems from a study of radiation and T cells in renal cell carcinoma. Study-wide findings and caveats: From baseline, blood top tumor clonotypes peaked at 2 weeks post-radiation. Without pretreatment biopsies, baseline tumor clonotype presence was undetermined.

Time point here: baseline pretreatment blood. The treatment denotes: 15 Gy SBRT to primary tumor, nephrectomy 4 weeks later. The patient's renal cell carcinoma had clear cell pathology. About this clone: Its antigen remains unidentified.

The data were produced by immunoSEQ multiplex PCR, yet TCRdb's version contains in-frame clones alone and is incomplete. The data hold about 91,000 clones, with under 90% observed a single time. The source of this sequence is a man between 60 and 75 years old with renal cell carcinoma. The sequencing here drew on blood, taken from a patient whose treatment included radiotherapy and nephrectomy.

The CDR3 is CASSLGGQPTDTQYF. As DNA, the CDR3 is TGTGCCAGCAGCTTGGGGGGACAGCCCACAGATACGCAGTATTTT. This chain uses TRBV7-2 with TRBJ2-3; a possible D gene is TRBD1 (7 bases). The CDR3 totals 15 residues. V was shortened by 3 bases and J by 2 bases, with 12 bases between the two germline ends. Germline loops: CDR1 SGHTA, CDR2 FQGNSA.